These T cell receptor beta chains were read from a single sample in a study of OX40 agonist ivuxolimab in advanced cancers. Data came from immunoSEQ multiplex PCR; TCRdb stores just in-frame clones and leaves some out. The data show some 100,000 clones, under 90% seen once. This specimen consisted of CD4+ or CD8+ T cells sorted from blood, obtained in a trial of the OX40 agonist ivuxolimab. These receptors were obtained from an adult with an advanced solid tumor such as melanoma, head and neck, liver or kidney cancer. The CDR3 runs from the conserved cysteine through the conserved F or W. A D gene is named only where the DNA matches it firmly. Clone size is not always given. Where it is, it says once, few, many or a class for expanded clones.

CASSGGRTMNTEAFF | TGTGCCAGCAGCGGGGGACGGACTATGAACACTGAAGCTTTCTTT | NA | TRBV5-5 | NA | TRBJ1-1
CASSEDRTPGNTIYF | TGCGCCAGCAGTGAGGACAGGACCCCTGGAAACACCATATATTTT | NA | TRBV10-2 | NA | TRBJ1-3
CASHDVQGDTEAFF | TGTGCCAGTCACGACGTACAGGGAGACACTGAAGCTTTCTTT | NA | TRBV6-5 | NA | TRBJ1-1
CAITQGGSPPWNGYTF | TGTGCCATCACCCAAGGTGGGTCGCCCCCCTGGAATGGCTACACCTTC | NA | TRBV10-3 | NA | TRBJ1-2
CASRRTWIDEKLFF | TGTGCCAGCAGGCGTACGTGGATAGATGAAAAACTGTTTTTT | NA | TRBV7-2 | NA | TRBJ1-4
CASRPGQRGTDTQYF | TGTGCCAGCAGGCCGGGACAGAGGGGTACAGATACGCAGTATTTT | TRBD1 | TRBV5-4 | NA | TRBJ2-3
CASGGGPTDTQYF | TGTGCCAGCGGAGGGGGCCCCACAGATACGCAGTATTTT | NA | TRBV2 | NA | TRBJ2-3
CASSTLGGGGGYNEQFF | TGTGCCAGCAGCACCCTGGGTGGCGGGGGGGGCTACAATGAGCAGTTCTTC | TRBD2 | TRBV9 | NA | TRBJ2-1
CASSLGDRLGYGDTDTQYF | TGTGCCAGCAGCTTAGGGGACAGGTTGGGGTACGGTGACACAGATACGCAGTATTTT | TRBD1 | TRBV11-3 | NA | TRBJ2-3
CASSQAGTSGGGETQYF | TGTGCCAGCAGCCAGGCTGGGACTAGCGGGGGCGGGGAGACCCAGTACTTC | TRBD2 | TRBV4-2 | NA | TRBJ2-5
CSVEEGLKNTGELFF | TGCAGCGTTGAGGAGGGGCTAAAGAACACCGGGGAGCTGTTTTTT | NA | TRBV29-1 | NA | TRBJ2-2
CASKGLPQTPQHF | TGTGCCAGTAAGGGACTCCCACAGACACCCCAGCATTTT | NA | TRBV19 | NA | TRBJ1-5
CSASAGETQYF | TGCAGTGCTAGCGCAGGGGAGACCCAGTACTTC | NA | TRBV20-1 | NA | TRBJ2-5
CASRPGQNNSPLHF | TGTGCCAGCAGGCCGGGACAAAATAATTCACCCCTCCACTTT | NA | TRBV6-1 | once | TRBJ1-6
CASSAQSGANVLTF | TGTGCCAGCAGCGCCCAATCTGGGGCCAACGTCCTGACTTTC | NA | TRBV28 | NA | TRBJ2-6
CASSISNTGQGPSSYNEQFF | TGTGCCAGTAGTATCTCGAACACGGGACAGGGGCCATCCTCCTACAATGAGCAGTTCTTC | TRBD1 | TRBV19 | once | TRBJ2-1
CASSLTGTGALDGYTF | TGTGCCAGCAGCTTAACAGGTACAGGGGCGCTGGATGGCTACACCTTC | TRBD1 | TRBV7-3 | few | TRBJ1-2
CASSYPTNVVNGQYF | TGTGCCAGCAGTTACCCGACCAACGTGGTGAATGGGCAGTACTTC | NA | TRBV6-6 | NA | TRBJ2-7
CASSLDGQGNGYTF | TGCGCCAGCAGCTTGGATGGACAGGGGAATGGCTACACCTTC | TRBD1 | TRBV5-1 | NA | TRBJ1-2
CASSLWGGNTGELFF | TGCGCCAGCAGCTTGTGGGGCGGGAACACCGGGGAGCTGTTTTTT | NA | TRBV5-1 | NA | TRBJ2-2
CASSLQGYGYTF | TGTGCCAGCAGCTTACAGGGATACGGCTACACCTTC | NA | TRBV5-4 | NA | TRBJ1-2
CASSIEWTGTSTDTQYF | TGTGCCAGTAGTATCGAGTGGACAGGCACTAGCACAGATACGCAGTATTTT | TRBD1 | TRBV19 | NA | TRBJ2-3
CASSFVTGQGADYGYTF | TGTGCCAGCAGCTTCGTTACCGGGCAGGGGGCGGACTATGGCTACACCTTC | TRBD1 | TRBV5-6 | NA | TRBJ1-2
CASRWNYGYTF | TGTGCCAGTAGATGGAACTATGGCTACACCTTC | NA | TRBV19 | NA | TRBJ1-2
CASSLRGGGLTDTQYF | TGTGCCAGCAGCTTAAGAGGAGGGGGCTTGACAGATACGCAGTATTTT | NA | TRBV11-2 | few | TRBJ2-3
CASSLGRNQPQHF | TGTGCCAGCAGCTTAGGCAGAAATCAGCCCCAGCATTTT | NA | TRBV7-2 | NA | TRBJ1-5
CAWSSGQETQYF | TGTGCCTGGAGTTCAGGTCAAGAGACCCAGTACTTC | NA | TRBV30 | few | TRBJ2-5
CASSLSQGESDTQYF | TGTGCCAGCAGTTTATCCCAGGGGGAGTCAGATACGCAGTATTTT | TRBD1 | TRBV28 | NA | TRBJ2-3
CASSLSSPEQYF | TGTGCCAGCAGCTTAAGCTCGCCCGAGCAGTACTTC | NA | TRBV7-2 | NA | TRBJ2-7
CASSYSTRLGDTEAFF | TGTGCCAGCAGTTACTCGACTCGGCTGGGGGACACTGAAGCTTTCTTT | NA | TRBV6-5 | NA | TRBJ1-1
CASSLFGTQRNYGYTF | TGTGCCAGCAGTTTATTTGGGACCCAAAGAAACTATGGCTACACCTTC | NA | TRBV27 | NA | TRBJ1-2
CASSVEGEAFF | TGTGCCAGCTCGGTAGAGGGTGAAGCTTTCTTT | NA | TRBV18 | NA | TRBJ1-1
CASSLNRGNEQFF | TGTGCCAGCAGTCTAAACAGGGGAAATGAGCAGTTCTTC | TRBD1 | TRBV6-6 | NA | TRBJ2-1
CASSSSGGSVTGELFF | TGTGCCAGCAGCTCCTCCGGAGGGTCGGTAACCGGGGAGCTGTTTTTT | NA | TRBV11-3 | NA | TRBJ2-2
CASSLNSQDTGELFF | TGTGCCAGCAGCTTAAACAGCCAGGACACCGGGGAGCTGTTTTTT | NA | TRBV7-3 | NA | TRBJ2-2
CASSQSHSTDTQYF | TGCGCCAGCAGCCAGAGCCATAGCACAGATACGCAGTATTTT | NA | TRBV4-1 | NA | TRBJ2-3
CASSQDQSYEQYF | TGCGCCAGCAGCCAAGATCAGAGCTACGAGCAGTACTTC | NA | TRBV4-3 | NA | TRBJ2-7
CASSQGLGGYGYTF | TGTGCCAGCAGCCAAGGTCTCGGAGGGTATGGCTACACCTTC | NA | TRBV4-2 | once | TRBJ1-2
CASSLAGQGAGYGYTF | TGTGCCAGCAGCTTAGCGGGACAGGGGGCAGGCTATGGCTACACCTTC | TRBD1 | TRBV7-8 | NA | TRBJ1-2
CASSFWGRNSGNTIYF | TGTGCCAGCAGCTTTTGGGGCAGAAACTCTGGAAACACCATATATTTT | NA | TRBV7-9 | NA | TRBJ1-3
CASREGSGNTIYF | TGTGCCAGCAGAGAGGGCTCTGGAAACACCATATATTTT | NA | TRBV6-6 | NA | TRBJ1-3
CASTPGQGLRGGETQYF | TGTGCCAGTACCCCGGGACAGGGGCTTCGCGGGGGTGAGACCCAGTACTTC | TRBD1 | TRBV19 | NA | TRBJ2-5
CASSGGTSQYQETQYF | TGTGCCAGCAGCGGGGGGACATCGCAGTACCAAGAGACCCAGTACTTC | NA | TRBV9 | NA | TRBJ2-5
CASSVGGYGNTIYF | TGTGCCAGCAGCGTAGGAGGTTATGGAAACACCATATATTTT | NA | TRBV9 | once | TRBJ1-3
CASSHRQDRSTEAFF | TGCGCCAGCAGCCATAGACAAGATCGGAGCACTGAAGCTTTCTTT | NA | TRBV4-3 | NA | TRBJ1-1
CASSAGTGETQYF | TGTGCCAGCAGCGCCGGGACGGGAGAGACCCAGTACTTC | NA | TRBV7-2 | few | TRBJ2-5
CASNLQGYTEAFF | TGTGCCAGCAACCTACAGGGCTACACTGAAGCTTTCTTT | NA | TRBV13 | NA | TRBJ1-1
CASSLGQGAYNEQFF | TGTGCCAGCAGCTTGGGACAGGGGGCCTACAATGAGCAGTTCTTC | TRBD1 | TRBV5-4 | NA | TRBJ2-1
CARSSVAVEYQETQYF | TGTGCCAGAAGCTCCGTAGCGGTCGAGTACCAAGAGACCCAGTACTTC | NA | TRBV5-3 | NA | TRBJ2-5
CASSLTGFAYEQYF | TGTGCCAGCAGTTTGACAGGGTTTGCCTACGAGCAGTACTTC | TRBD1 | TRBV6-1 | NA | TRBJ2-7
CASSRSGTDSYNEQFF | TGTGCCAGCTCAAGGTCCGGGACGGATTCCTACAATGAGCAGTTCTTC | NA | TRBV2 | NA | TRBJ2-1
CASSLSTGREKLFF | TGCGCCAGCAGCCTCTCGACAGGGAGAGAAAAACTGTTTTTT | TRBD1 | TRBV4-3 | NA | TRBJ1-4
CAISEREGLNSPLHF | TGTGCCATCAGTGAAAGGGAGGGGTTAAATTCACCCCTCCACTTT | NA | TRBV10-3 | once | TRBJ1-6
CATQASGGASTDTQYF | TGTGCTACCCAGGCTAGCGGGGGGGCTAGCACAGATACGCAGTATTTT | TRBD2 | TRBV28 | NA | TRBJ2-3
CASSLRASGAYEQYF | TGTGCCAGCAGTTTAAGGGCTAGCGGGGCCTACGAGCAGTACTTC | TRBD2 | TRBV27 | NA | TRBJ2-7
CASSFPGVGRTDTQYF | TGTGCCAGCAGCTTCCCGGGGGTGGGGAGGACAGATACGCAGTATTTT | NA | TRBV5-4 | NA | TRBJ2-3
CASSLLLGEKLFF | TGCGCCAGCAGCCTTCTCCTTGGTGAAAAACTGTTTTTT | NA | TRBV4-1 | NA | TRBJ1-4